The 22 T cell receptor beta chains below come from one sample, sequenced in a study of Ad26.COV2.S vaccination and SARS-CoV-2 variants. Profiled with immunoSEQ multiplex PCR; TCRdb holds only in-frame clones, not every one. Of fewer than 500,000 clones in the sample, roughly 87% are singletons; the top ten hold approximately 2.5%. Treatment defined: roughly 19 received Ad26.COV2.S at low or high dose, single or two shots; about 5 received placebo; per-sample allocation not given. After the first vaccine or placebo injection, samples were drawn on day 63. Sequences were derived from peripheral blood, sampled in a trial of Ad26.COV2.S vaccine versus placebo. Receptors were obtained from a person aged 18-65 years who received the Ad26.COV2.S COVID-19 vaccine or a placebo.

This clone turned up a few times. The V gene is TRBV2, the J gene TRBJ2-7; possible D gene TRBD1, 5 bases. Trimming took 3 bases from V and 0 from J, leaving 9 bases between them. This CDR3 is 14 amino acids long. Germline assignment: CDR1 SNHLY and CDR2 FYNNEI. The CDR3 nucleotides read TGTGCCAGCAGTGACAGGGCTAGCTCCTACGAGCAGTACGTC. The encoded protein is CASSDRASSYEQYV.

The chain joins TRBV5-6 to TRBJ2-7; 8 nucleotides agree with TRBD2. After removal of 4 bases from V and 3 bases from J, the junction contained 12 bases not matched to a gene. The CDR3 length is 16 residues. Per the germline V gene, CDR1 is SGHDT and CDR2 is YYEEEE. This chain's CDR3 is CASSGPGGMDHYEQYF. The DNA for the CDR3 is TGTGCCAGCAGCGGCCCGGGGGGGATGGATCACTACGAGCAGTACTTC.

The chain employs TRBV6-5 and TRBJ1-1; 10 nucleotides align to TRBD1. Germline CDR1 is MNHEY and CDR2 is SVGAGI. The CDR3 extends over 15 amino acids. Losses at the gene ends were 6 bases for V and 6 bases for J; bases not matched to a gene: 10. In DNA form, the CDR3 reads TGTGCCAGCAGCCCCACGACAGGGGGCGTAGCTGAAGCTTTCTTT. Translating it yields CASSPTTGGVAEAFF.

The V call is TRBV13, the J call TRBJ2-3; 7 bases line up with TRBD2. The ends lost 5 bases at V and 2 bases at J; junction bases unmatched: 7. The CDR3 is made up of 15 amino acids. CDR1 and CDR2 (germline): PRHDT, FYEKMQ (reference sequence). CDR3 nucleotides: TGTGCCAGCAGCCCCGCTAGCGGCATCACAGATACGCAGTATTTT. Translating it yields CASSPASGITDTQYF.

V and J are TRBV4-3 and TRBJ2-2; D is unclear. This CDR3 region has 14 residues. Germline loops: CDR1 LGHNA, CDR2 YSLEER. The V end lost 0 bases, the J end lost 7 bases, and 9 bases lay between the germline ends. CDR3 nucleotide sequence: TGCGCCAGCAGCCAAGATTTGCTGATCGGGGAGCTGTTTTTT. Protein sequence: CASSQDLLIGELFF.

The chain couples TRBV11-2 to TRBJ1-2; 7 nucleotides agree with TRBD1. The CDR3 totals 15 residues. Germline V gene lookup returns CDR1 SGHAT and CDR2 FQNNGV. V was clipped by 0 bases and J by 7 bases; unmatched bases: 8. CDR3 protein: CASSLDRRGRAGYTF. The CDR3, as DNA: TGTGCCAGCAGCTTAGATCGAAGGGGGCGGGCTGGCTACACCTTC.

The CDR3 sequence: CASTKAGGVPEAFF. The CDR3 DNA is TGTGCCAGCACCAAGGCTGGGGGAGTCCCTGAAGCTTTCTTT. The rearrangement uses TRBV7-9 and TRBJ1-1, with D possibly matching TRBD1 (5 bases). There are 14 residues in the CDR3. V lost 7 bases and J lost 6, with 18 bases in between. The V gene's germline CDR1 is SEHNR and CDR2 FQNEAQ (reference sequence).

The chain joins TRBV30 to TRBJ2-3; D may be TRBD2 (5 bases). CDR3 size: 14 residues. The germline V and J ends were trimmed by 5 bases and 4 bases, with 16 bases remaining between them. Germline-derived CDR1 and CDR2 are GTSNPN and SVGIG (reference sequence). The chain's CDR3 is CAWGLPRLPDTQYF. The CDR3 DNA sequence: TGTGCCTGGGGACTTCCTCGGTTACCAGATACGCAGTATTTT.

The chain couples TRBV19 to TRBJ1-6; TRBD1 agrees at 11 bases. The germline V gene encodes CDR1 LNHDA and CDR2 SQIVND (reference sequence). Trimming at V came to 6 bases and at J to 0 bases, leaving 4 bases not matched to a gene. The CDR3 totals 17 residues. The CDR3 is CASSGTGGSSYNSPLHF. The CDR3 DNA sequence: TGTGCCAGTAGCGGGACAGGGGGTTCCTCCTATAATTCACCCCTCCACTTT.

This clone has only a few counts. This CDR3 reads CASSLLSAEVDPYEQYF. The CDR3, as DNA: TGTGCCAGCAGCCTACTCTCGGCGGAGGTGGACCCCTACGAGCAGTACTTC. The rearrangement uses TRBV6-2 or TRBV6-3 and TRBJ2-7, with D maybe TRBD2 (5 bases). Trimming shortened V by 6 bases and J by 2 bases, and 23 bases separated the two germline ends. The CDR3 is 17 residues long. Looked up from germline, CDR1 is MNHEY and CDR2 is SVGEGT.

This clone was detected only once. V is TRBV6-2 or TRBV6-3 and J is TRBJ2-7; D not resolved. Germline V gives CDR1 MNHEY, CDR2 SVGEGT. CDR3 length: 13 residues. The V and J ends lost 2 bases and 2 bases respectively, with 7 bases between them. The CDR3 DNA reads as TGTGCCAGCAGTTACGGCGGCACCTACGAGCAGTACGTC. Translated, it gives CASSYGGTYEQYV.

This chain uses TRBV27 with TRBJ1-2; D call uncertain. CDR3 length: 18 amino acids. V was cut by 2 bases and J by 1 base, with 20 bases left in between. Germline-derived CDR1 and CDR2 are MNHEY and SMNVEV (reference sequence). CDR3: CASSLGPAGAPFNYGYTF. DNA for the CDR3: TGTGCCAGCAGTTTAGGGCCCGCCGGTGCTCCCTTTAACTATGGCTACACCTTC.

A word on this clone: Other nucleotide sequences from this sample produce the same CDR3. The chain uses TRBV5-1 and TRBJ2-3; D might be TRBD2 (5 bases). This CDR3 is 15 amino acids long. Trimming left V 0 bases short and J 0 bases short, with 8 bases between. The germline gives CDR1 SGHRS, CDR2 YFSETQ. In DNA form, the CDR3 reads TGCGCCAGCAGCTTGGGGCGGACTAGCACAGATACGCAGTATTTT. It translates to CASSLGRTSTDTQYF. Based on the CDR3 plus reference TRBV5-1 and TRBJ2-3, the full variable domain is KAGVTQTPRYLIKTRGQQVTLSCSPISGHRSVSWYQQTPGQGLQFLFEYFSETQRNKGNFPGRFSGRQFSNSRSEMNVSTLELGDSALYLCASSLGRTSTDTQYFGPGTRLTVL.

The chain links TRBV7-6 to TRBJ2-5; D uncertain. Germline CDR1 SGHVS, CDR2 FNYEAQ. The CDR3 runs 15 residues. Trimming took off 2 bases at V and 1 base at J, with 11 bases between the two ends. CDR3 sequence (DNA): TGTGCCAGCAGCTTATTTCCCGAGACCCAAGAGACCCAGTACTTC. Its protein is CASSLFPETQETQYF.

CDR3 amino acids: CASSFGGQNTEAFF. The CDR3 DNA follows: TGTGCCAGCAGCTTCGGGGGGCAGAACACTGAAGCTTTCTTT. This chain links TRBV7-2 with TRBJ1-1; maybe TRBD1 (6 bases). The V gene lost 3 bases and the J gene lost 1 base, with 9 bases spanning the gap. CDR1 SGHTA and CDR2 FQGNSA come from the germline V gene. The CDR3 length is 14 residues.

The J gene is TRBJ2-3, the V gene TRBV4-3, with D possibly being TRBD1 (5 bases). This CDR3 spans 15 amino acids. Germline V gives CDR1 LGHNA, CDR2 YSLEER. Trimming pared 1 base from V and 3 bases from J, leaving 11 bases between. The DNA for the CDR3 is TGCGCCAGCAGCCAAGGGGGCCGAGAAACAGATACGCAGTATTTT. Residues: CASSQGGRETDTQYF.

This clone was detected a few times. The chain has TRBV28 and TRBJ1-5; D is uncertain. The CDR3 is made up of 15 amino acids. V dropped 4 bases and J dropped 2 bases, with 12 bases sitting between them. Germline values: CDR1 MDHEN, CDR2 SYDVKM. The DNA for the CDR3 is TGTGCCAGCAGTTCCATAAACTGGGGCAATCAGCCCCAGCATTTT. This encodes CASSSINWGNQPQHF.

The rearrangement links TRBV25-1 to TRBJ1-3; D remains unclear. The germline V gene has CDR1 MGHDK and CDR2 SYGVNS. V was pared by 4 bases and J by 4 bases, with 14 bases between. There are 15 residues in the CDR3. The CDR3 loop reads CASSGVGSRGNTIYF. CDR3 DNA: TGTGCCAGCAGTGGGGTAGGATCGAGAGGAAACACCATATATTTT.

This clone came up once. The rearrangement joins TRBV6-2 or TRBV6-3 to TRBJ2-1; D is perhaps TRBD1 or TRBD2 (6 bases each). CDR1 MNHEY and CDR2 SVGEGT come from the germline V gene. V lost 5 bases, J lost 3 bases, and 17 bases lay in between. The CDR3 loop spans 16 amino acids. The CDR3 nucleotides are TGTGCCAGCAGTGACCCGGGGGCCCCAAACTACAATGAGCAGTTCTTC. Its translation: CASSDPGAPNYNEQFF.

The chain carries TRBV4-3 and TRBJ1-2, with a weak D call TRBD1 (6 bases). V was clipped by 3 bases and J by 5 bases, with 25 bases between them. CDR3 length: 18 residues. Germline-derived CDR1 and CDR2 are LGHNA and YSLEER. The CDR3 region is CASSQIGGGRPFLYGYTF. In DNA, the CDR3 is TGCGCCAGCAGCCAGATAGGGGGAGGCCGACCTTTCCTTTATGGCTACACCTTC.

V and J are TRBV13 and TRBJ2-2; D is uncertain. CDR3 size: 12 residues. Germline assignment: CDR1 PRHDT and CDR2 FYEKMQ (reference sequence). V was shortened by 5 bases and J by 3 bases, with 4 bases between the two germline ends. CDR3 protein: CASSLYTGELFF. The CDR3 coding sequence is TGTGCCAGCAGCCTATACACCGGGGAGCTGTTTTTT.

In its sample, this clone was seen a few times. CDR3 protein: CSAWDNEQYF. CDR3 bases: TGCAGTGCTTGGGACAACGAGCAGTACTTC. The V and J genes are TRBV20-1 and TRBJ2-7, with a weak D call TRBD1 (6 bases). The CDR3 sequence is 10 residues long. V gave up 5 bases and J gave up 5 bases, with 7 bases separating them. The germline CDR1 and CDR2 sequences are DFQATT and SNEGSKA (reference sequence).